This T cell receptor beta chain emerged from a study of T cells in Graves' hyperthyroidism and ophthalmopathy. Study details: Peripheral blood draws took place at initial diagnosis, ahead of any treatment.

Germline-derived CDR1 and CDR2 are KGHDR and SFDVKD. This CDR3 is built from 16 residues. J lost 0 bases, V lost 9 bases, and 9 bases had no gene match. Whole-study findings and limits: Ophthalmopathy, which appeared later, was predicted by the model a median 6.5 months before onset.

A patient was excluded if there was uncontrolled infection, other autoimmune disease, pregnancy or lactation. The sample, blood from the first hyperthyroidism diagnosis, precedes any ophthalmopathy symptoms. As concerns this clonotype: Antigen: not known.

The CDR3 regions of TCR beta were amplified from RNA transcripts. With the HTBI primer set, the TCR CDR3 went through a first round of RT-PCR. TCRdb ran MiXCR on the multiplex PCR reads and lists one entry per CDR3 protein. The sample yields approximately 620,000 distinct CDR3 sequences, about 15% seen once. The TCR was taken from a young woman with Graves' hyperthyroidism that later progressed to Graves' ophthalmopathy. The chain couples TRBV24-1 to TRBJ2-1, with TRBD2 matching 8 bases. Material for sequencing was blood. In DNA form, the CDR3 reads TGTGCCACCGGCCCGTCGGGAGGGAGCTCCTACAATGAGCAGTTCTTC. It is translated as CATGPSGGSSYNEQFF.